This TCR beta chain was sequenced during a study of T cells in Graves' hyperthyroidism and ophthalmopathy. Regions amplified from RNA transcripts were the TCR beta CDR3 regions. The HTBI primer set was used in a first-round RT-PCR of the TCR CDR3. TCRdb recomputed calls from the multiplex PCR reads with MiXCR, one row per CDR3 protein. The sample consists of fewer than 750,000 distinct CDR3 sequences, roughly 14% of them appearing once. This clonotype showed up many times. The CDR3 contains 14 residues. Unmatched junction bases numbered 3, after V lost 3 bases and J lost 4 bases. This TCR came from a woman aged 50 to 60 with Graves' ophthalmopathy. The material sequenced was blood. The chain recombines TRBV12-3 or TRBV12-4 with TRBJ2-3; 8 bases fit TRBD2. CDR3 in amino acids: CASSFPAGADTQYF. CDR3 in DNA: TGTGCCAGCAGTTTTCCAGCGGGAGCAGATACGCAGTATTTT.